What follows is one T cell receptor (beta chain) and its context. This record comes from a study of T cell changes during pregnancy in multiple sclerosis. The CDR3 runs to 13 residues. Trimming took 1 base from V and 6 from J, leaving 9 bases between them. The germline gives CDR1 SGHTA, CDR2 FQGNSA. Clones were read by immunoSEQ multiplex PCR, and TCRdb kept only the in-frame ones, dropping some. The table has 35,000 to 45,000 clones, approximately 91% seen once. This material consisted of CD8+ T cells from peripheral blood mononuclear cells, taken in the first trimester of pregnancy. The rearrangement joins TRBV7-2 to TRBJ1-1, with D unclear. The TCR originated in a female donor with multiple sclerosis, enrolled in a pregnancy study. CDR3 region: CASSLDRGSEAFF. CDR3 DNA sequence: TGTGCCAGCAGCTTAGATCGGGGTTCTGAAGCTTTCTTT.